Detailed here is one T cell receptor beta chain. The specificity of this receptor is unknown. Per-base qualities were not stored, and no clone one base away is much larger. In total, roughly 670 healthy bone marrow donors made up the cohort. At the time of sampling, every cohort member was nominally healthy, though immune exposures that went unrecorded were likely present. The donor was CMV seronegative and was included in the group of about 350 seronegative cohort members. Every donor gave a peripheral blood sample, and the peripheral blood mononuclear cells from that sample were used for TCR beta sequencing. The Qiagen DNeasy Blood Extraction Kit was used to extract genomic DNA from the blood cell samples. Trimming takes 7 bases from V and 5 bases from J, and the germline ends sit 14 bases apart. The CDR3 has 13 amino acids, counting the end cysteine and phenylalanine. The kept DNA is CDR3 alone, 39 bases in frame from the first base. Taken from the germline V gene, the CDR1 and CDR2 loops are MNHNS and SASEGT.

The sample belongs to a study of cytomegalovirus exposure and HLA in healthy donors (dated by TCRdb to the late 2010s). Study-level background: In an earlier analysis of 450 to 750 of the donors, 276 Gb of sequence data and roughly 100 million unique TCR beta sequences from approximately 180 million T cells were reported. The study combined high-throughput TCR immunosequencing, statistical association of individual TCRs with disease status, and machine learning to predict cytomegalovirus infection status. Four or five DR-DQ haplotypes were handled as single units for association and clustering because linkage in the cohort was strong. All discovery cohort repertoires had been generated using a single sequencing platform. Across about 370 genotyped donors of the cohort, an average of approximately 240,000 unique TCR beta nucleotide sequences per donor were sequenced, and about a sixth of those sequences were non-productive. The aim of the study was to test whether cataloging public T cell receptors could identify signatures of past pathogen exposure. To decide whether each TCR beta V gene segment behaved as functional or pseudogenic, an earlier analysis of some 600 of the donors relied on high-throughput TCR beta sequencing. To study patterns of TCR occurrence, a later analysis re-analyzed previously published TCR beta repertoires from several hundred donors and added high-resolution HLA genotyping. Typing coverage varied by locus: roughly 620-640 donors for A, B, C, DRB1 and DQB1; 500 to 550 for DQA1; nearly 610 for DPA1; around 490 for DPB1. Donor age, sex, ethnicity and CMV serostatus were compiled together with the repertoire data. The T cell repertoires of 700 or so subjects were profiled by immunosequencing and related to cytomegalovirus serostatus. In the later analysis, no new phenotypic data were used to find candidate immune exposures; instead, reliance was placed on TCR beta sequences and their occurrence across donors. The genetic ancestry cluster associated with self-reported Caucasian donors included over 80% of the roughly 360 genotyped donors. Approximately 310 gigabases of sequencing data and approximately 85 million unique TCR sequences were included in an early release covering several hundred HLA-typed donors. HLA typing covered class I and class II loci at four-digit resolution. A later genetic analysis took genome-wide SNP genotypes for 398 of the 666 donors and used that subset as a discovery cohort. Besides the first cohort of more than 650 subjects, a separate validation cohort made up of 95 to 150 different subjects was used. Study-wide findings and limitations: According to a later analysis, TCR association rates differed among HLA loci, with DRB1 alleles showing the most associated TCRs and HLA-C alleles showing the fewest. Sequencing depth was assumed to be roughly uniform across donors in the presence/absence analyses, though that assumption may not hold. Most TCR sequences were observed very rarely across donors, whereas some public TCRs were present in many individuals. In vitro tests confirmed that a few of the cytomegalovirus-associated TCR beta chains recognize cytomegalovirus antigens. A further reported finding was that TCR beta sequences accurately predicted the HLA-A and HLA-B alleles for most subjects in the first cohort. Because counts were too low, roughly 16 rarely observed V segments, including chromosome 9 orphons, were excluded from the earlier analysis of 587 of the donors. A later analysis found that HLA-associated TCR beta chains were more clonally expanded and had lower generation probabilities than equally common non-associated chains. The authors suggested that the approach could potentially be generalized to other disease states and immunological phenotypes. A later analysis reported that several top co-occurrence clusters appeared linked to parvovirus B19, influenza, CMV and Epstein-Barr virus. The study listed 150 to 200 TCR beta chains as associated with cytomegalovirus. The classifier was reported to diagnose cytomegalovirus status with high specificity and sensitivity in both the original cohort and the validation cohort. Strong co-occurrence of HLA alleles, especially DR and DQ, made assigning TCR associations to individual alleles difficult. A later analysis found that most CMV-associated TCR beta chains appeared HLA-restricted, with HLA associations seemingly driven largely by CMV exposure. This cohort had only TCR beta chains sequenced, and the lack of alpha or paired-chain data limited which features could be detected. A cluster of highly shared sequence variants was judged likely to be a technical artifact of the sequencing pipeline. Correlated functional status among segregating V segments might reflect linkage disequilibrium, but an unknown experimental factor could not be ruled out. Broadly in line with IMGT annotations, most TCR beta V segments showed up in productive rearrangements about 87% or about 30% of the time in an earlier analysis of some 590 of the donors. Because HLA typing was missing for some donors at each locus, association tests included only the typed subset. Because the 87-base-pair reads could not distinguish some IMGT-functional V segments, including TRBV6-2 and TRBV6-3, those segments were excluded. A later genetic analysis associated a missense DCLRE1C variant with V-gene and J-gene trimming of TCR beta chains, and an independent cohort replicated the association. At a false discovery rate of 0.05, a later analysis linked some 18,000 TCR beta sequences to specific HLA alleles. For the cohort, immune exposure information was limited to CMV serostatus. According to a later genetic analysis, donors in an Asian-associated ancestry cluster had fewer N-insertions in productive TCRs than the approximately 630-donor mean.

To prepare the library, the immunoSEQ multiplex PCR assay was applied. The multiplex PCR relied on a mix of 60 forward primers for TCR Vbeta segments and 13 reverse primers for TCR Jbeta segments. The CDR3 region of rearranged TCR beta genes was amplified from genomic DNA with a multiplex PCR assay. The amplified TCR beta libraries were sequenced on the Illumina HiSeq System as 87-base-pair reads. Per the original workflow: Across the 600 to 700 repertoires, a later analysis counted roughly 84 million unique TCR beta chains, approximately 10 million of which were shared by at least two donors. Raw reads were error-corrected and collapsed into unique sequences by a nearest-neighbor algorithm in which closely related sequences were merged to remove PCR and sequencing errors. CDR3 sequences were aligned to IMGT reference sequences to assign V, D and J gene segments. Each retained sequence needed at least a six-nucleotide match to both a V gene segment and a J gene segment. A rearrangement was called productive if the CDR3 had no stop codons and remained in frame with V and J, and every other rearrangement was called non-productive. CDR3 was defined according to IMGT convention as the region running from the second conserved V-encoded cysteine to the conserved J-encoded phenylalanine. The earlier analysis of fewer than 700 of the donors excluded sequences that lacked an unambiguous match to a single V gene segment. In an earlier analysis of 450 to 750 of the donors, a V segment was called functional when productive rearrangements were above 56.7%, and segregating when the standard deviation between donors exceeded 5%. To diagnose cytomegalovirus status from the catalog of TCR beta chain sequences, a statistical classification framework was built. In a later analysis, TCR nucleotide sequences were compared against IMGT/GENE-DB human TR gene sequences so that V and J genes could be assigned. The TCRdist pipeline was used in a later analysis to assign CDR3 sequences and most-parsimonious VDJ recombination scenarios. A later analysis defined each TCR beta chain by its CDR3 amino acid sequence plus V-gene family, and excluded reads lacking a unique V-gene family. To address suspected cross-contamination and a sequencing artifact, a later analysis removed roughly 640 highly shared, low-generation-probability nucleotide sequences. For each public chain, a later analysis derived a clonal expansion index from normalized ranks of inferred template counts within each repertoire. In a later analysis, generation probabilities were computed using a VDJ recombination model fitted to out-of-frame rearrangements, and the results were checked against IGoR. Hypergeometric tests were used in a later analysis to score TCR-TCR, TCR-HLA and TCR-CMV co-occurrence, with a repertoire-size bias correction applied to the TCR pairs. To estimate false discovery rates, a later analysis permuted the HLA or CMV assignments 20 times. A later analysis grouped co-occurring TCRs with DBSCAN, adding TCRdist sequence similarity when clustering within HLA-allele-positive subsets. Repertoires with fewer than 30,000 or more than 120,000 public chains, plus five repertoires with anomalous nucleotide sharing, were excluded from co-occurrence clustering. TCRdb holds this immuneACCESS table with in-frame rearrangements only. Some clones are missing; in checked studies, unresolved V genes explain under half, and the rest has no known cause. The V and J calls and clone size are taken from that table; D and trimming were inferred from the DNA. For this sample the table gives about 200,000 clones, of which over 60% were detected only once. The ten largest clones capture around 15% of the sample.

In this chain, TRBV6-1 is recombined with TRBJ1-2; tentative D gene TRBD1, with 5 bases matching. The sequencing sample was made of PBMCs. The TCR sequence derives from a man aged 35-49 years in good health and CMV-seronegative. Read as DNA, the sequence is TGTGCCAGCATCCAACAGGAAATTTATGGCTACACCTTC. This is translated as CASIQQEIYGYTF.